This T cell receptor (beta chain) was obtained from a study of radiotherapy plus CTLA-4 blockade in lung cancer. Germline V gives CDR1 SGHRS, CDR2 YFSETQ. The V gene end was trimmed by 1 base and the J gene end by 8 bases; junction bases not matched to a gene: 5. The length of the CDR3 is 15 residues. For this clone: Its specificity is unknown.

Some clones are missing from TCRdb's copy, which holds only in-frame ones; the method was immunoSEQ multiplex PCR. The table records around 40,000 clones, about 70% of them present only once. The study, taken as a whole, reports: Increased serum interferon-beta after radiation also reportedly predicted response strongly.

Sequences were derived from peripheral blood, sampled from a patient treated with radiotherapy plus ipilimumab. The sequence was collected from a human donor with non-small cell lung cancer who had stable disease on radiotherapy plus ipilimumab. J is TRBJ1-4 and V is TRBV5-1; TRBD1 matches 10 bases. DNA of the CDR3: TGCGCCAGCAGCTTGTTCTGGGACAGGGGAGAAAAACTGTTTTTT. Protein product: CASSLFWDRGEKLFF.